This TCR beta chain was sequenced for a study of neurological immune-mediated disorders. It was from 2 million PBMCs stored at -80 C that the unsorted libraries were obtained. In germline, CDR1 is MNHEY, CDR2 SMNVEV (reference sequence). CDR3 length equals 18 residues. The V gene lost 2 bases and the J gene lost 0 bases, with 18 bases spanning the gap. This clonotype was counted many times. TCRdb re-derived calls from the 5' RACE reads in MiXCR, one entry per CDR3 protein. Of tens of thousands of distinct CDR3 sequences in the sample, over 3.5% are singletons; the top ten hold over 2%. This TCR was recovered from a woman aged 45-65 years with multiple sclerosis. The chain uses TRBV27 and TRBJ2-3; D uncertain. Sequenced sample: PBMCs. CDR3 DNA: TGTGCCAGCAGTTTAGGGCTACGTCGGTCATCTAGCACAGATACGCAGTATTTT. Translation gives CASSLGLRRSSSTDTQYF.